This is a list of T cell receptor beta chains from one sample in a study of neoadjuvant anti-PD-1 for oral cavity cancer. Measured with immunoSEQ multiplex PCR; TCRdb has only the in-frame clones, and not every one. The sample shows about 81,000 clones, roughly four fifths of them seen only once. The sample consisted of PBMCs, taken before nivolumab (anti-PD-1) treatment. These TCRs come from a person aged 35-79 years with oral cavity squamous cell carcinoma. Each CDR3 is given with its conserved first and last residue. The order of the fields is D gene, clone size, V gene, J gene, CDR3 DNA, CDR3 protein. A D gene is named only where the DNA matches it firmly. Not all rows give a size; the values are once, few, many and, for expanded clones, a class.

>TRBD1|.|TRBV6-5|TRBJ1-5
TGTGCCAGCACCGACAGGGTGGGCAATCAGCCCCAGCATTTT
CASTDRVGNQPQHF
>TRBD2|.|TRBV9|TRBJ2-7
TGTGCCAGCAGCGTAGGGACTAGCGGCCTCTACGAGCAGTACTTC
CASSVGTSGLYEQYF
>TRBD1|.|TRBV29-1|TRBJ2-7
TGCAGCGTTGAAGGCACAGGGGGGCCATCCTCATCCTACGAGCAGTACTTC
CSVEGTGGPSSSYEQYF
>.|few|TRBV6-5|TRBJ2-1
TGTGCCAGCGTTGGTTCTACGTACAATGAGCAGTTCTTC
CASVGSTYNEQFF
>.|.|TRBV6-6|TRBJ1-4
TGTGCCAGCAGGGCGCCGGGACAAAGTAATGAAAAACTGTTTTTT
CASRAPGQSNEKLFF
>.|.|TRBV5-1|TRBJ1-1
TGCGCCAGCAGCCGAACAGGGAACACTGAAGCTTTCTTT
CASSRTGNTEAFF
>.|.|TRBV13|TRBJ2-3
TGTGCCAGCAGCTTGAGCACAGATACGCAGTATTTT
CASSLSTDTQYF
>TRBD2|.|TRBV7-6|TRBJ2-1
TGTGCCAGCACCAGCGGGAGCCCTGAGCAGTTCTTC
CASTSGSPEQFF
>.|.|TRBV6-5|TRBJ1-4
TGTGCCAGCAGTTACACTAGGACGGTTAATGAAAAACTGTTTTTT
CASSYTRTVNEKLFF
>.|.|TRBV6-5|TRBJ2-7
TGTGCCAGCAGTTACGGCAGGGCGAAGCACGAGCAGTACTTC
CASSYGRAKHEQYF
>.|once|TRBV6-5|TRBJ1-2
TGTGCCAGCAGTTACGGGGGACTTGACTACACCTTC
CASSYGGLDYTF
>TRBD1|.|TRBV10-1|TRBJ2-5
TGCGCCAGCAGTGAGGGGACAGGGGACCCAGAGACCCAGTACTTC
CASSEGTGDPETQYF
>.|.|TRBV2|TRBJ1-1
TGTGCCAGCACAGTGAACACTGAAGCTTTCTTT
CASTVNTEAFF
>.|.|TRBV4-1|TRBJ2-2
TGCGCCAGCAGCCAAGGACTTTACGGGGAGCTGTTTTTT
CASSQGLYGELFF
>TRBD1|.|TRBV27|TRBJ2-7
TGTGCCAGCAAGACCGGGACAGGAGGACTGGGGGAGCAGTACTTC
CASKTGTGGLGEQYF
>TRBD1|.|TRBV5-1|TRBJ1-4
TGCGCCAGCAGCTTGACCGGGACAGACAATGAAAAACTGTTTTTT
CASSLTGTDNEKLFF
>.|.|TRBV28|TRBJ1-5
TGTGCCAGCAGTTTTGAAAATCCTCGGAGCAATCAGCCCCAGCATTTT
CASSFENPRSNQPQHF
>TRBD1|once|TRBV9|TRBJ1-3
TGTGCCAGCAGCGCGGAGGGACAGGGAAGCTCTGGAAACACCATATATTTT
CASSAEGQGSSGNTIYF
>.|.|TRBV5-1|TRBJ2-3
TGCGCCAGCAGCCCTCGACCGGGACCAAGCACAGATACGCAGTATTTT
CASSPRPGPSTDTQYF
>.|.|TRBV28|TRBJ1-2
TGTGCCAGCAGTTCCTTGCGGGGCTACACCTTC
CASSSLRGYTF
>.|.|TRBV5-1|TRBJ2-5
TGCGCCAGCAGCTTCACGGGAGCGCAAGAGACCCAGTACTTC
CASSFTGAQETQYF
>TRBD1|few|TRBV6-1|TRBJ2-2
TGTGCCAGCAGTGGGGGGACAGGGAGGACCGGGGAGCTGTTTTTT
CASSGGTGRTGELFF
>TRBD1|.|TRBV19|TRBJ2-7
TGTGCCAGTAGTATATACCTACAGGGGACCTACGAGCAGTACTTC
CASSIYLQGTYEQYF
>.|.|TRBV30|TRBJ2-7
TGTGCCTGGACAAAAACCACGGGAGTGGCTGTTGGCGAGCAGTACTTC
CAWTKTTGVAVGEQYF